These 13 T cell receptor beta chains were sequenced from one sample in a study of human T cells and chemical hapten exposure (dated by TCRdb to the early 2020s). The protocol used for the library was RACE. For sequencing, a NextSeq 500 was employed. The raw public data were reprocessed by TCRdb itself: fastp quality trimming at Q25, MiXCR clonotype calling, in-frame beta chains only. Merged by CDR3 protein, the rows form single entries marked with the most common genes and DNA. Recorded for this sample are about 82,000 distinct CDR3 sequences; 10% to 15% of them occurred a single time. The ten largest clones take up 5.7% of the sample. The time point label for this specimen denotes: patch test 3, about 24 weeks after DPC sensitization. In the paper's terms, the treatment or condition label means: therapeutic diphenylcyclopropenone sensitization with weekly scalp DPC. This specimen was whole blood, taken in connection with sensitization to the hapten diphenylcyclopropenone (DPC). The origin of the receptors is a woman aged 50 to 60 with alopecia areata. Some clones in this sample may be carry-over from other donors' samples.

The table lists this clonotype with a few counts. The junction shows a germline mismatch at one end, possibly a read error. The chain combines TRBV2 with TRBJ2-3, with 8 positions matching TRBD2. CDR1 SNHLY and CDR2 FYNNEI come from the germline V gene. CDR3 length equals 11 residues. The CDR3, as DNA: TGTGCCAGCAGGGCCGGGACTAGTCCAGTATTT. This codes for CASRAGTSPVF.

There are a few counts of this clonotype. This chain links TRBV29-1 with TRBJ2-5; D is possibly TRBD2 (6 bases). The CDR3 totals 13 residues. Germline loops: CDR1 SQVTM, CDR2 ANQGSEA. Trimming removed 4 bases at V and 2 bases at J, with 11 bases between. The CDR3 region is CSVARGTQETQYF. The CDR3 nucleotides are TGCAGCGTTGCGCGCGGGACTCAAGAGACCCAGTACTTC.

The table lists this clonotype with many counts. The V call is TRBV6-5, the J call TRBJ1-5, with 7 nucleotides matching TRBD1. CDR1 MNHEY and CDR2 SVGAGI come from the germline V gene. The CDR3 runs 14 residues. V was pared by 11 bases and J by 0 bases, with 7 bases of the junction left unmatched. CDR3 DNA sequence: TGTGCCCCCGGGACAGTCGATAGCAATCAGCCCCAGCATTTT. The encoded protein is CAPGTVDSNQPQHF.

This clonotype was found a few times. The chain carries TRBV20-1 and TRBJ2-3; 9 bases line up with TRBD2. Looked up from germline, CDR1 is DFQATT and CDR2 is SNEGSKA (reference sequence). Trimming took 6 bases from V and 2 from J; bases not matched to a gene: 6. The CDR3 runs to 14 residues. The CDR3 nucleotides are TGCAGTGCCGCCACTAGCGGGCTCACAGATACGCAGTATTTT. This translates into CSAATSGLTDTQYF.

This clonotype was observed many times. The chain couples TRBV19 to TRBJ2-4; D may be TRBD1 or TRBD2 (7 bases each). The CDR3 totals 17 residues. Germline CDR1 and CDR2: LNHDA and SQIVND (reference sequence). V lost 5 bases to trimming and J lost 3 bases, with 20 bases between them. CDR3 sequence: CASSRRGRQGGKNIQYF. CDR3 bases: TGTGCCAGTAGTCGGCGCGGGAGACAGGGCGGCAAAAACATTCAGTACTTC.

This clonotype was observed at least ten times. The V and J genes are TRBV3-1 and TRBJ2-3; TRBD2 agrees at 8 bases. Germline V CDR1 and CDR2: LGHDT, YNNKEL (reference sequence). V gave up 0 bases and J gave up 0 bases; unmatched junction bases: 5. The CDR3 extends over 17 amino acids. Here the CDR3 reads CASSQDLASGSTDTQYF. The DNA of the CDR3 is TGTGCCAGCAGCCAAGATCTTGCTAGCGGGAGCACAGATACGCAGTATTTT.

Ten or more counts support this clonotype. V and J are TRBV18 and TRBJ1-2; D not certain. Trimming removed 6 bases from V and 0 bases from J, with 14 bases in between. The CDR3 has 15 residues. Per the germline V gene, CDR1 is KGHSH and CDR2 is LQKENI. The CDR3 protein is CASSPPAGTNYGYTF. Written as DNA, the CDR3 is TGTGCCAGCTCCCCCCCGGCGGGGACTAACTATGGCTACACCTTC.

This clonotype was seen at least ten times. The chain couples TRBV27 to TRBJ2-3; D uncertain. The V end was cut by 6 bases, the J end by 3 bases, with 13 bases between. Germline assignment: CDR1 MNHEY and CDR2 SMNVEV (reference sequence). The CDR3 consists of 14 residues. The DNA of the CDR3 is TGTGCCAGCAGCTTAGGGCGAACGACAGATACGCAGTATTTT. It is translated as CASSLGRTTDTQYF.

This clonotype was seen only a few times. The chain joins TRBV29-1 to TRBJ2-5; 11 positions agree with TRBD2. Germline lookup yields CDR1 SQVTM and CDR2 ANQGSEA. V shed 6 bases, J shed 5 bases, and the junction held 8 bases outside the gene matches. This CDR3 has 14 residues. The CDR3 sequence is CSVNRLAGFETQYF. The CDR3 coding sequence is TGCAGCGTCAATAGACTAGCGGGATTTGAGACCCAGTACTTC.

This chain uses TRBV5-1 with TRBJ1-3; no reliable D call. The CDR3 loop spans 11 amino acids. The germline V and J ends were trimmed by 5 bases and 1 base, with 1 base remaining between them. Germline CDR1 SGHRS, CDR2 YFSETQ. CDR3 residues: CASRSGNTIYF. The CDR3 nucleotides are TGCGCCAGCAGATCTGGAAACACCATATATTTT. Full variable domain (remainder filled in from reference TRBV5-1 and TRBJ1-3): KAGVTQTPRYLIKTRGQQVTLSCSPISGHRSVSWYQQTPGQGLQFLFEYFSETQRNKGNFPGRFSGRQFSNSRSEMNVSTLELGDSALYLCASRSGNTIYFGEGSWLTVV.

This clonotype has only one observation. The rearrangement links TRBV28 to TRBJ2-7; D might be TRBD1 (5 bases). The CDR3 has 13 amino acids. Trimming removed 5 bases from V and 2 bases from J, with 10 bases in between. Germline values: CDR1 MDHEN, CDR2 SYDVKM. The CDR3 DNA is TGTGCCAGCAGTGCGACAGTTACCTACGAGCAGTACTTC. Encoded protein: CASSATVTYEQYF.

The table lists this clonotype with many counts. V gene TRBV29-1 combines with J gene TRBJ1-1, with D perhaps matching TRBD1 (6 bases). CDR1 is SQVTM, CDR2 ANQGSEA, per germline. CDR3 length: 10 amino acids. V was trimmed by 6 bases and J by 8 bases, leaving 10 bases between them. DNA for the CDR3: TGCAGCGTGGGGGCGGGGGAAGCTTTCTTT. Amino acids: CSVGAGEAFF. The full variable domain, completed using reference TRBV29-1 and TRBJ1-1, is SAVISQKPSRDICQRGTSLTIQCQVDSQVTMMFWYRQQPGQSLTLIATANQGSEATYESGFVIDKFPISRPNLTFSTLTVSNMSPEDSSIYLCSVGAGEAFFGQGTRLTVV.

This clonotype appeared a few times. The chain recombines TRBV11-2 with TRBJ2-3; no clear D gene. Between the trimmed V and J ends, which lost 1 base and 4 bases, there was a span of 9 bases. Germline V gene lookup returns CDR1 SGHAT and CDR2 FQNNGV. The CDR3 consists of 14 residues. CDR3 sequence: CASSLGDPPDTQYF. The CDR3 DNA sequence: TGTGCCAGCAGCTTAGGAGACCCACCAGATACGCAGTATTTT.